Listed below are T cell receptor beta chains from one sample, sequenced in a study of blood T cell repertoires in COVID-19. Clones were read by immunoSEQ multiplex PCR, and TCRdb kept only the in-frame ones, dropping some. The sample yields about 240,000 clones, 85% to 90% seen once. The sample taken for sequencing was PBMCs or T cells enriched from blood (not recorded which). The receptor source for this set is a woman in her thirties who had recovered from COVID-19. Each CDR3 is given with its conserved first and last residue. D genes are given only for firm matches. Only part of the rows carry a size: once, few, many, or a class if the clone is expanded.

d_call,j_call,clone_size,v_call,cdr3_nt,cdr3_aa
NA,TRBJ1-1,NA,TRBV7-3,TGTGCCAGCAGCGGCCGACAGAACACTGAAGCTTTCTTT,CASSGRQNTEAFF
TRBD1,TRBJ2-7,NA,TRBV6-5,TGTGCCAGCAGCCCCGGGACAGGACGCTACGAGCAGTACTTC,CASSPGTGRYEQYF
TRBD1,TRBJ1-4,NA,TRBV7-6,TGTGCCAGCAGCTTCCGAGACAGGGGTGAAAAACTGTTTTTT,CASSFRDRGEKLFF
NA,TRBJ1-5,NA,TRBV28,TGTGCCAGCAGTCCCCCAGGAGGGTGGGCAGATCAGCCCCAGCATTTT,CASSPPGGWADQPQHF
TRBD2,TRBJ2-7,NA,TRBV5-6,TGTGCCAGCAGCCCCGGACTAGAGTACGAGCAGTACTTC,CASSPGLEYEQYF
TRBD1,TRBJ1-5,NA,TRBV6-1,TGTGCCAGCAGTGAAGCGGGACAGGGGGTCAATCAGCCCCAGCATTTT,CASSEAGQGVNQPQHF
NA,TRBJ1-5,NA,TRBV19,TGTGCCAGTAGTATGAACGGTCCTGGTGGTAATCAGCCCCAGCATTTT,CASSMNGPGGNQPQHF
NA,TRBJ2-1,once,TRBV5-4,TGTGCCAGCAGCTGGCGAGGGGGGGGTGAGCAGTTCTTC,CASSWRGGGEQFF
NA,TRBJ1-6,NA,TRBV5-5,TGTGCCAGCAGCTTGGGGGGGGTACGGTCACCCCTCCACTTT,CASSLGGVRSPLHF
TRBD1,TRBJ2-1,NA,TRBV29-1,TGCAGTTTTCAAGGGGACAGATACAATGAGCAGTTCTTC,CSFQGDRYNEQFF
NA,TRBJ2-3,NA,TRBV29-1,TGCAGCGTTGAAGATCCAGCGGACGGCCTTAGAGATACGCAGTATTTT,CSVEDPADGLRDTQYF
NA,TRBJ1-5,NA,TRBV7-2,TGTGCCAGCAGCCCCGGAGTCGGTGGAGATCAGCCCCAGCATTTT,CASSPGVGGDQPQHF
NA,TRBJ2-2,NA,TRBV6-5,TGTGCCAGCATACATCAGGGCTATAACACCGGGGAGCTGTTTTTT,CASIHQGYNTGELFF
TRBD1,TRBJ1-2,NA,TRBV7-2,TGTGCCAGCAGCCCTCGGACAGGGGATGGCTACACCTTC,CASSPRTGDGYTF
NA,TRBJ2-3,NA,TRBV5-1,TGCGCCAGCAGCCCAGGGGCCACAATCTTAGGAGGCACAGATACGCAGTATTTT,CASSPGATILGGTDTQYF
NA,TRBJ2-1,once,TRBV28,TGTGCCAGCAGTTTAGCGGTATCCTACAATGAGCAGTTCTTC,CASSLAVSYNEQFF
TRBD2,TRBJ2-1,NA,TRBV6-5,TGTGCCAGCAAGGCGGGAGTCCACAATGAGCAGTTCTTC,CASKAGVHNEQFF
TRBD2,TRBJ2-1,NA,TRBV4-2,TGTGCCAGCAGCTTGACTAGCGGGAGAGGGCGTAATGAGCAGTTCTTC,CASSLTSGRGRNEQFF
TRBD1,TRBJ1-3,NA,TRBV19,TGTGCCAGTAGAACCGGGACAGGCACTGGAAACACCATATATTTT,CASRTGTGTGNTIYF
TRBD1,TRBJ2-3,NA,TRBV7-2,TGTGCCAGCAGCTCGCGGACAGGGGGAGATACGCAGTATTTT,CASSSRTGGDTQYF
TRBD1,TRBJ1-2,NA,TRBV18,TGTGCCAGCTCACCCGACAGGGGGCGATCCCCTAACTATGGCTACACCTTC,CASSPDRGRSPNYGYTF
TRBD1,TRBJ2-2,NA,TRBV3-1/TRBV3-2,TGTGCCAGCAGCGCGTCCGGGACAGGGAACACCGGGGAGCTGTTTTTT,CASSASGTGNTGELFF
TRBD1,TRBJ1-6,NA,TRBV28,TGTGCCAGCAGTTTAAGTGGACAGGGGGCTCAGTTGGAACCCCTCCACTTT,CASSLSGQGAQLEPLHF
TRBD2,TRBJ2-7,once,TRBV27,TGTGCCAGCACCTCCCCCCTGACTAGCGGGAGATCCGAGCAGTACTTC,CASTSPLTSGRSEQYF
NA,TRBJ1-5,NA,TRBV28,TGTGCCAGCAGCTATGACGGTGAGGTCCTGGTGGGCAATCAGCCCCAGCATTTT,CASSYDGEVLVGNQPQHF
NA,TRBJ1-2,NA,TRBV6-5,TGTGCCAGCACCCAAGGGAGGCCCCCGGCTGGGGGCTACACCTTC,CASTQGRPPAGGYTF
TRBD2,TRBJ2-1,NA,TRBV11-2,TGTGCCAGCAGCCCCGGGACTAGCGGATCCAATGAGCAGTTCTTC,CASSPGTSGSNEQFF
TRBD1,TRBJ1-6,NA,TRBV9,TGTGCCAGCAGCGTACAGGGACAGGGGAATTCACCCCTCCACTTT,CASSVQGQGNSPLHF
NA,TRBJ1-1,NA,TRBV28,TGTGCCAGCAGTCTACAGATTCCGAACACTGAAGCTTTCTTT,CASSLQIPNTEAFF
NA,TRBJ1-2,NA,TRBV30,TGTGCCTGGAGTGGGCAGAACTATGGCTACACCTTC,CAWSGQNYGYTF